This T cell receptor (beta chain) was sequenced in a study of cytomegalovirus exposure and HLA in healthy donors. The study, taken as a whole, reports: Researchers reported in a later analysis that a missense DCLRE1C variant was tied to TCR beta V- and J-gene trimming.

Primers: 60 Vbeta forward and 13 Jbeta reverse. Generated by immunoSEQ multiplex PCR, the TCRdb table keeps only in-frame clones and is missing some. The table has about 140,000 clones, 82% seen once. This clone was counted between two and nine times. As yet, its antigen is unknown. The germline V gene has CDR1 LGHNA and CDR2 YNFKEQ. The CDR3 consists of 13 residues. Trimming took 1 base from V and 14 from J, leaving 12 bases between them. The sequence was collected from a woman in her forties in good health and CMV-seronegative. The chain couples TRBV4-2 to TRBJ1-6; D is undetermined. The sequenced sample consisted of PBMCs. The CDR3 spells CASSQVGLEALHF. The CDR3 DNA reads as TGTGCCAGCAGCCAAGTCGGTTTGGAGGCCCTCCACTTT.